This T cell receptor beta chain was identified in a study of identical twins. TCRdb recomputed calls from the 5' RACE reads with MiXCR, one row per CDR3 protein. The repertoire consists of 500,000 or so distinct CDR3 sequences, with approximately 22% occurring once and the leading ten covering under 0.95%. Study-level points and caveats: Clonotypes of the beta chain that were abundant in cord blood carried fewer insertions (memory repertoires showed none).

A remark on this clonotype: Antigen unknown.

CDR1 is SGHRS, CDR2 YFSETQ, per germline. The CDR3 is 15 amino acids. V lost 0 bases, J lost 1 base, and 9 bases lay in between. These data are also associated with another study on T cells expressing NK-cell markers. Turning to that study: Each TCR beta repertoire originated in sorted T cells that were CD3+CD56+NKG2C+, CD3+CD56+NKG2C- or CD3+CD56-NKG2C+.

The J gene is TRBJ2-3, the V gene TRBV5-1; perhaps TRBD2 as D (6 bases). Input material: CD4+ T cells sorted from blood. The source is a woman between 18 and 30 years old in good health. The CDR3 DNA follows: TGCGCCAGCAGCTTGGGTCCGGGAGGCACAGATACGCAGTATTTT. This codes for CASSLGPGGTDTQYF. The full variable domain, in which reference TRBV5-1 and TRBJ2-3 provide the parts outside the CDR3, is KAGVTQTPRYLIKTRGQQVTLSCSPISGHRSVSWYQQTPGQGLQFLFEYFSETQRNKGNFPGRFSGRQFSNSRSEMNVSTLELGDSALYLCASSLGPGGTDTQYFGPGTRLTVL.